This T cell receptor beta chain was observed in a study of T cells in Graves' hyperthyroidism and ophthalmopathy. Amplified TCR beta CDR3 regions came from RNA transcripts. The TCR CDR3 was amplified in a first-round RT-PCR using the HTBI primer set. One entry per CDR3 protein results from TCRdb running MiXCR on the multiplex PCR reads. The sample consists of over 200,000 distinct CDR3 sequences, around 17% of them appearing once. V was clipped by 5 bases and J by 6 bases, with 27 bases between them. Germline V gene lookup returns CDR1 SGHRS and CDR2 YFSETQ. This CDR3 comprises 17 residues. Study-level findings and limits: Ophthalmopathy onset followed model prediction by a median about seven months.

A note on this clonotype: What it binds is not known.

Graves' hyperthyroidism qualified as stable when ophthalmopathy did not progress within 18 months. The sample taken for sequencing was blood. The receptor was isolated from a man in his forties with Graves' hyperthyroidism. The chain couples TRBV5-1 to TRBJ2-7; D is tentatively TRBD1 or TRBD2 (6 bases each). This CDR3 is CASRAVMGDLGGGEQYF. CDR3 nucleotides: TGCGCCAGCAGGGCAGTCATGGGAGATCTAGGAGGGGGCGAGCAGTACTTC.